The 2 T cell receptor beta chains below all came from one sample that was sequenced in a study of control samples from healthy donors and cancer patients. The method was immunoSEQ multiplex PCR; TCRdb's version includes in-frame clones alone and lacks a portion of them. The sample carries about 74,000 clones, 88% recorded once. The sequenced sample consisted of blood. These receptors all stem from a woman aged 45-65 years in good health.

This chain connects TRBV6-4 to TRBJ2-1; D not certain. CDR1 MRHNA and CDR2 SNTAGT come from the germline V gene. This CDR3 has 14 amino acids. V lost 6 bases and J lost 9, with 18 bases in between. The CDR3 region is CASSPGLDPGEQFF. In DNA form, the CDR3 reads TGTGCCAGCAGCCCCGGGCTGGATCCGGGTGAGCAGTTCTTC.

The chain has TRBV15 and TRBJ2-2; D is unclear. V lost 0 bases, J lost 5 bases, and 7 bases lay in between. The CDR3 runs to 14 residues. The germline V gene encodes CDR1 LNHNV and CDR2 YYDKDF (reference sequence). The CDR3 bases are TGTGCCACCAGCAGAGATGTTGGAACCGGGGAGCTGTTTTTT. Translation: CATSRDVGTGELFF.